A single sample gave rise to the 21 T cell receptor beta chains below, sequenced in a study of shared clonotypes between healthy human individuals. Measured with immunoSEQ multiplex PCR; TCRdb has only the in-frame clones, and not every one. This table has around 500,000 clones, approximately 82% appearing once. The sample comprised PBMCs. The receptors originated from a woman in her forties in good health. Some clones in this sample may be carry-over from other donors' samples.

This clone was observed many times. Other DNA sequences in this sample translate to the same CDR3. The chain recombines TRBV6-4 with TRBJ2-5; 9 bases are a match to TRBD2. CDR1 MRHNA and CDR2 SNTAGT come from the germline V gene. J lost 1 base, V lost 5 bases, and 5 bases had no gene match. The CDR3 totals 15 residues. The CDR3 coding sequence is TGTGCCAGCAGTCTCTTAGCGGGAGCCCAAGAGACCCAGTACTTC. Its translation is CASSLLAGAQETQYF.

This chain joins TRBV5-1 and TRBJ2-2; D is unclear. V lost 0 bases and J lost 10, with 7 bases in between. The germline CDR1 and CDR2 sequences are SGHRS and YFSETQ. The CDR3 covers 12 residues. CDR3 nucleotide sequence: TGCGCCAGCAGCTTGGGACCTGTGGAGCTGTTTTTT. Translation gives CASSLGPVELFF.

J is TRBJ2-3 and V is TRBV5-6; 10 bases are shared with TRBD2. With 1 base clipped from V and 8 bases from J, the junction kept 7 bases outside the gene matches. Germline CDR1 and CDR2: SGHDT and YYEEEE. This CDR3 is built from 15 residues. In DNA, the CDR3 is TGTGCCAGCAGCTTGAGCGGGAGGGCCGGAGTTACGCAGTATTTT. This sequence encodes CASSLSGRAGVTQYF.

CDR3 DNA sequence: TGTGCCTGGAGTGACTTACTAGCGGGAGAAACCAGGGAGCTGTTTTTT. Residues: CAWSDLLAGETRELFF. This rearrangement joins TRBV30 to TRBJ2-2; 11 bases match TRBD2. The length of the CDR3 is 16 residues. Trimming at V came to 1 base and at J to 9 bases, leaving 10 bases not matched to a gene. CDR1 GTSNPN and CDR2 SVGIG come from the germline V gene (reference sequence).

The V gene is TRBV7-3, the J gene TRBJ2-7, with 7 bases lining up with TRBD1. The closer fit of TRBJ2-1 to the DNA end suggests the J call may be wrong. CDR1 and CDR2 (germline): SGHTA, FQGTGA. The CDR3 totals 18 residues. Here the CDR3 DNA reads TGTGCCAGCAGCTTAGGGAGACAGGGAGTTCCAACAGGCAATGAGCAGTTCTTC. Its protein product is CASSLGRQGVPTGNEQFF.

This chain links TRBV27 with TRBJ1-5; D is ambiguous. In germline, CDR1 is MNHEY, CDR2 SMNVEV (reference sequence). This CDR3 spans 15 amino acids. Trimming removed 5 bases from V and 0 bases from J, with 11 bases in between. The CDR3 DNA reads as TGTGCCAGCAGTCCGGATCGATATAGCAATCAGCCCCAGCATTTT. Its protein is CASSPDRYSNQPQHF.

The chain has TRBV28 and TRBJ1-2; D may be TRBD1 (6 bases). The CDR3 contains 14 residues. V gave up 8 bases and J gave up 2 bases, with 15 bases separating them. Germline values: CDR1 MDHEN, CDR2 SYDVKM. The CDR3 DNA reads TGTGCCAGCCACCTGGGGGGGCAGAACTATGGCTACACCTTC. The encoded protein is CASHLGGQNYGYTF.

This chain uses TRBV9 with TRBJ2-5, with 12 nucleotides matching TRBD2. Losses at the gene ends were 2 bases for V and 2 bases for J; bases not matched to a gene: 10. Germline CDR1 SGDLS, CDR2 YYNGEE. The CDR3 runs 18 residues. The CDR3 DNA reads as TGTGCCAGCAGCGTCGGACTAGCGGGATTGGTTTTACAAGAGACCCAGTACTTC. Its translation: CASSVGLAGLVLQETQYF.

Note on this clone: A far larger clone is one base from this, pointing to a likely read error. Additional DNA sequences in this sample encode the identical CDR3. The chain uses TRBV30 and TRBJ1-3; 7 positions match TRBD1. This CDR3 spans 14 amino acids. V trimming: 3 bases; J trimming: 3 bases; junction bases outside the gene matches: 5. Germline assignment: CDR1 GTSNPN and CDR2 SVGIG (reference sequence). The CDR3 reads CAWRSQGFGNTIYF. The CDR3 DNA reads TGTGCCTGGAGATCACAGGGGTTTGGAAACACCATATATTTT.

This sequence joins TRBV2 and TRBJ2-3; 9 nucleotides match TRBD2. Germline V gives CDR1 SNHLY, CDR2 FYNNEI. J gave up 2 bases and V 4 bases, and 10 bases lay outside the gene matches. This CDR3 has 17 amino acids. The CDR3 spells CASSGRWSGRSTDTQYF. The CDR3 nucleotides are TGTGCCAGCAGTGGCCGGTGGAGCGGGAGGTCCACAGATACGCAGTATTTT.

The chain carries TRBV18 and TRBJ2-5; 7 bases map to TRBD1. With V trimmed by 5 bases and J by 4 bases, 4 bases remained unmatched. Germline CDR1 reads KGHSH; CDR2 reads LQKENI. The CDR3 runs 13 residues. The CDR3 DNA follows: TGTGCCAGCTCAGCGACAGGGCTAGAGACCCAGTACTTC. The encoded protein is CASSATGLETQYF. Using reference TRBV18 and TRBJ2-5 for the parts outside the CDR3, the full variable domain is NAGVMQNPRHLVRRRGQEARLRCSPMKGHSHVYWYRQLPEEGLKFMVYLQKENIIDESGMPKERFSAEFPKEGPSILRIQQVVRGDSAAYFCASSATGLETQYFGPGTRLLVL.

V gene TRBV5-1 combines with J gene TRBJ2-7, with 13 positions matching TRBD2. Germline V gives CDR1 SGHRS, CDR2 YFSETQ. Losses at the gene ends were 4 bases for V and 7 bases for J; bases not matched to a gene: 5. The CDR3 extends over 14 amino acids. Here the CDR3 DNA reads TGCGCCAGCAGCATCGGGACTAGCGGGAAAGAGCAGTACTTC. Protein: CASSIGTSGKEQYF.

V and J are TRBV18 and TRBJ2-5; no clear D. There are 14 residues in the CDR3. The germline gives CDR1 KGHSH, CDR2 LQKENI. V was clipped by 3 bases and J by 2 bases, with 10 bases between them. CDR3 nucleotides: TGTGCCAGCTCACCCGGCCTTACTCAAGAGACCCAGTACTTC. It yields the protein CASSPGLTQETQYF.

In this sample, this clone turned up a few times. The V and J genes are TRBV7-2 and TRBJ2-7; D possibly matches TRBD1 or TRBD2 (6 bases each). V was trimmed by 1 base and J by 6 bases, leaving 10 bases between them. CDR3 length: 13 residues. Germline V gene lookup returns CDR1 SGHTA and CDR2 FQGNSA. CDR3 amino acids: CASSLERGREQYF. CDR3 coding DNA: TGTGCCAGCAGCTTAGAACGGGGGCGCGAGCAGTACTTC.

This clone was seen a handful of times. CDR3 sequence reads: CAISDRAATTEAFF. The CDR3 bases are TGTGCCATCAGTGACAGGGCCGCGACCACTGAAGCTTTCTTT. The chain links TRBV10-3 to TRBJ1-1; D is possibly TRBD1 (5 bases). Trimming removed 3 bases at V and 4 bases at J, with 12 bases between. The CDR3 sequence is 14 residues long. CDR1 and CDR2 from the germline V gene are ENHRY and SYGVKD.

The chain links TRBV28 to TRBJ2-5; TRBD2 is a possible D gene (6 bases). The CDR3 length is 15 residues. Between the trimmed V and J ends, which lost 0 bases and 5 bases, there was a span of 13 bases. CDR1 is MDHEN, CDR2 SYDVKM, per germline. The CDR3 here is CASSLWGPRGETQYF. The CDR3 coding sequence is TGTGCCAGCAGTTTATGGGGGCCCCGGGGGGAGACCCAGTACTTC.

This chain links TRBV9 with TRBJ2-2; the match to TRBD1 covers 10 bases. CDR3 length equals 16 residues. CDR1 and CDR2 from the germline V gene are SGDLS and YYNGEE. J lost 7 bases, V lost 2 bases, and 8 bases had no gene match. The DNA for the CDR3 is TGTGCCAGCAGCGTGAGACAGGGGGCGGGGAACGGGGAGCTGTTTTTT. Protein: CASSVRQGAGNGELFF. Together with reference TRBV9 and TRBJ2-2, the CDR3 gives the full variable domain: DSGVTQTPKHLITATGQRVTLRCSPRSGDLSVYWYQQSLDQGLQFLIQYYNGEERAKGNILERFSAQQFPDLHSELNLSSLELGDSALYFCASSVRQGAGNGELFFGEGSRLTVL.

Turning to this clone: Here the CDR3 omits its conserved ending phenylalanine or tryptophan, so a read error is the likely source. The chain joins TRBV25-1 to TRBJ2-7, with TRBD2 matching over 8 bases. CDR3 length: 12 residues. CDR1 is MGHDK, CDR2 SYGVNS, per germline. CDR3 protein: CASSAGGDEQYS. The CDR3 DNA follows: TGCGCCAGCAGTGCCGGGGGGGACGAGCAGTACTCC.

The rearrangement joins TRBV5-1 to TRBJ2-7; D not certain. This CDR3 is built from 13 residues. Germline CDR1 and CDR2: SGHRS and YFSETQ. V was trimmed by 1 base and J by 3 bases, leaving 8 bases between them. The CDR3, as DNA: TGCGCCAGCAGCTTGAGGGAAAACTACGAGCAGTACTTC. This sequence encodes CASSLRENYEQYF.

The chain has TRBV5-1 and TRBJ1-4; 7 nucleotides agree with TRBD1. Looked up from germline, CDR1 is SGHRS and CDR2 is YFSETQ. The CDR3 contains 13 residues. V lost 4 bases to trimming and J lost 12 bases; unmatched junction nucleotides: 9. In nucleotides, the CDR3 is TGCGCCAGCAGCCCGGAACAGGGGCCTGAACTGTTTTTT. It codes for CASSPEQGPELFF.

The genes are TRBV28 and TRBJ2-3; the match to TRBD2 covers 10 bases. This CDR3 contains 20 residues. V trimming: 4 bases; J trimming: 2 bases; junction bases outside the gene matches: 18. CDR1 is MDHEN and CDR2 is SYDVKM in the germline V gene. CDR3 in DNA: TGTGCCAGCAGTTCAAACAAACTAGCGGGAAAGACTCGCTACACAGATACGCAGTATTTT. Its translation: CASSSNKLAGKTRYTDTQYF.